Given below is one T cell receptor (beta chain) in context. The entry originates in a study of early T cells in non-severe SARS-CoV-2 infection. Unique molecular identifiers were affixed to single, distinct cDNA molecules. TCRdb recomputed calls from the 5' RACE reads with MiXCR, one row per CDR3 protein. The profile shows roughly 50,000 distinct CDR3 sequences, almost 9.5% of them singletons. The CDR3 is 16 amino acids. CDR1 SGHVS and CDR2 FNYEAQ come from the germline V gene. J was trimmed by 5 bases and V by 0 bases; bases with no gene match: 6. Sequences were obtained from whole blood. V usage is TRBV7-6 and J usage is TRBJ2-3; 9 bases are a match to TRBD1. The origin of this receptor is an adult who was a healthcare worker with PCR-confirmed SARS-CoV-2 infection or an uninfected control (not recorded which). CDR3 DNA: TGTGCCAGCAGCTTAGCGGGGACAGGGCTTTTAGATACGCAGTATTTT. Protein sequence: CASSLAGTGLLDTQYF.